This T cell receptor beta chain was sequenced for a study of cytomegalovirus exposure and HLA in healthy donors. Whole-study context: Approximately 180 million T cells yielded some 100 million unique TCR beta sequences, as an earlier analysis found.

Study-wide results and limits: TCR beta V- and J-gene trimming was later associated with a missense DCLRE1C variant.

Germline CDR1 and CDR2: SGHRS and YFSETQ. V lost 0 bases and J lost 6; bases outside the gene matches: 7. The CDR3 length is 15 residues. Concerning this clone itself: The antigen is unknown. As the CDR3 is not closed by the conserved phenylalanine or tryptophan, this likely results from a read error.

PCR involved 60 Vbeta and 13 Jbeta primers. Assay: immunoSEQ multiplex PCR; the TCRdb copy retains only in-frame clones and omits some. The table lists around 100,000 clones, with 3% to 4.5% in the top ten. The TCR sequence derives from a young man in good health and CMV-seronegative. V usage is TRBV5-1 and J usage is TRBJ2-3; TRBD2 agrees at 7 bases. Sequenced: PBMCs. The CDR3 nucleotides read TGCGCCAGCAGCTTGGGGGACTACTCTTACGATACGCAGTATTCT. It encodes CASSLGDYSYDTQYS.